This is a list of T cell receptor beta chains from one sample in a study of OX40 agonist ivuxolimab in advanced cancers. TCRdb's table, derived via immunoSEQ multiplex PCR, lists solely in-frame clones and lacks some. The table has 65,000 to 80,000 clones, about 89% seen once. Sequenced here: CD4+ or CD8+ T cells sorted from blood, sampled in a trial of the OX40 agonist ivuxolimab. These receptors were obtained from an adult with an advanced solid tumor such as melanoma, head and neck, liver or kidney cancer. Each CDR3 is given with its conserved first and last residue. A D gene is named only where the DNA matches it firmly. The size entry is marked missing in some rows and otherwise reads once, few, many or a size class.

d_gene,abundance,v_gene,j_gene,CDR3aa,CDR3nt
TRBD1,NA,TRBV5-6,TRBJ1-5,CASSPGTGTSNQPQHF,TGTGCCAGCAGCCCCGGGACAGGGACTAGCAATCAGCCCCAGCATTTT
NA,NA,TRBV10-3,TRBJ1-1,CAISEVRDTEAFF,TGTGCCATCAGTGAGGTTCGGGACACTGAAGCTTTCTTT
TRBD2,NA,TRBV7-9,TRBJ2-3,CASSLVAGGDTQYF,TGTGCCAGCAGCTTAGTGGCGGGGGGCGATACGCAGTATTTT
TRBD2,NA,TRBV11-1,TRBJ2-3,CASSPGLAGDTQYF,TGTGCCAGCAGCCCCGGACTAGCAGGAGATACGCAGTATTTT
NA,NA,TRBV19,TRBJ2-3,CASMAGYTQYF,TGTGCCAGTATGGCAGGGTATACGCAGTATTTT
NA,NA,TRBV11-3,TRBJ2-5,CASSLQDSQETQYF,TGTGCCAGCAGCTTGCAGGACAGTCAAGAGACCCAGTACTTC
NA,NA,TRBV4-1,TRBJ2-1,CASSQALALSYNEQFF,TGCGCCAGCAGCCAAGCTCTGGCGTTGTCCTACAATGAGCAGTTCTTC
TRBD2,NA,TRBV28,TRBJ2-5,CASSLGLAGGQETQYF,TGTGCCAGCAGTTTGGGACTAGCGGGGGGGCAGGAGACCCAGTACTTC
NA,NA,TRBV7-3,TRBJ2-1,CASSSSMGEQFF,TGTGCCAGCAGCTCCTCTATGGGTGAGCAGTTCTTC
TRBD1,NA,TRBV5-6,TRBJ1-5,CASSLMSGGLYSNQPQHF,TGTGCCAGCAGCTTGATGTCAGGGGGCTTGTATAGCAATCAGCCCCAGCATTTT
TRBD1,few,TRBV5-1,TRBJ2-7,CASSRTGSYEQYF,TGCGCCAGCAGCCGGACAGGGTCCTACGAGCAGTACTTC
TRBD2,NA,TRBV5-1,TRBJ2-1,CASSLARVAGGGDNEQFF,TGCGCCAGCAGCTTGGCCAGGGTAGCGGGGGGAGGTGACAATGAGCAGTTCTTC
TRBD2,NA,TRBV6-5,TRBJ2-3,CASSYSGGGMEDTQYF,TGTGCCAGCAGTTACTCCGGCGGGGGGATGGAAGATACGCAGTATTTT
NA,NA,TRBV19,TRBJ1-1,CASSKAGLDGDTEAFF,TGTGCCAGTAGTAAGGCAGGGCTAGATGGGGACACTGAAGCTTTCTTT
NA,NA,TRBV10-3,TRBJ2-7,CAIRDSTNLHEQYF,TGTGCCATCAGAGATAGTACTAATTTGCACGAGCAGTACTTC
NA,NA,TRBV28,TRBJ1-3,CASSLAGAISGNTIYF,TGTGCCAGCAGTTTGGCGGGGGCCATCTCTGGAAACACCATATATTTT
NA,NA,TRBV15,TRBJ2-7,CATSRAHHERYF,TGTGCCACCAGCAGAGCACACCACGAGCGGTACTTC
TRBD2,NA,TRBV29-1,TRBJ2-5,CSVDRLAGEGTQYF,TGCAGCGTGGACCGACTAGCGGGAGAGGGGACCCAGTACTTC
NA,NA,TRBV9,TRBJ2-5,CASSGSSGKLAGETQYF,TGTGCCAGCAGCGGAAGCTCGGGAAAACTAGCTGGGGAGACCCAGTACTTC
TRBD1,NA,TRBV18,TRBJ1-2,CASSPGQGATAVGYTF,TGTGCCAGCTCACCCGGACAGGGGGCCACCGCCGTGGGCTACACCTTC
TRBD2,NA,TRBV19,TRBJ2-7,CASSTSGYEQYF,TGTGCCAGTAGTACTAGCGGGTACGAGCAGTACTTC
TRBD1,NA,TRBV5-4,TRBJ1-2,CASSRTVRTGANYGYTF,TGTGCCAGCAGCCGTACGGTTAGGACAGGGGCGAACTATGGCTACACCTTC
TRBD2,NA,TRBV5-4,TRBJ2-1,CASSFGGGAIYNEQFF,TGTGCCAGCAGCTTTGGCGGGGGGGCTATCTACAATGAGCAGTTCTTC
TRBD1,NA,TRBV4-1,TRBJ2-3,CASSQQTGLRYF,TGCGCCAGCAGCCAGCAGACAGGGTTACGATATTTT
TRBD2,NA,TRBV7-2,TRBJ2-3,CASSLAQGLAVTQYF,TGTGCCAGCAGCTTAGCACAAGGACTAGCTGTTACGCAGTATTTT
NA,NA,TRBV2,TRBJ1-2,CASTSEGEVYGYTF,TGTGCCAGCACCTCGGAGGGGGAAGTCTATGGCTACACCTTC
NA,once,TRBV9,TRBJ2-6,CASSVGSGGSGANVLTF,TGTGCCAGCAGCGTAGGATCAGGTGGCTCTGGGGCCAACGTCCTGACTTTC
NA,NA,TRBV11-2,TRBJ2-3,CASTLKAGLNTDTQYF,TGTGCCAGCACCCTCAAGGCGGGCTTAAACACAGATACGCAGTATTTT
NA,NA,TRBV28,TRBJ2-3,CASSLANPDTQYF,TGTGCCAGCAGTTTAGCCAACCCGGATACGCAGTATTTT
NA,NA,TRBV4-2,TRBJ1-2,CASSQEWSEVVANYGYTF,TGTGCCAGCAGCCAAGAATGGTCGGAGGTTGTAGCTAACTATGGCTACACCTTC
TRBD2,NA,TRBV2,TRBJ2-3,CASRLAGAYTDTQYF,TGTGCCAGCAGGTTAGCGGGGGCCTACACAGATACGCAGTATTTT
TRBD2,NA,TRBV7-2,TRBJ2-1,CASSQPQRGEQFF,TGTGCCAGCAGCCAGCCCCAGCGGGGGGAGCAGTTCTTC
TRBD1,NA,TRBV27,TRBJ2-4,CASRRQGENIQYF,TGTGCCAGCAGAAGACAGGGAGAAAACATTCAGTACTTC
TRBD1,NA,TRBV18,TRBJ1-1,CASSPAGGNTEAFF,TGTGCCAGCTCACCAGCAGGGGGGAACACTGAAGCTTTCTTT
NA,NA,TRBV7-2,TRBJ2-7,CASSPRRGLGYEQYF,TGTGCCAGCAGCCCCCGGAGGGGGCTCGGTTACGAGCAGTACTTC
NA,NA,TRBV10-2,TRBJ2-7,CASLQRNEQYF,TGCGCCAGCCTGCAAAGGAACGAGCAGTACTTC